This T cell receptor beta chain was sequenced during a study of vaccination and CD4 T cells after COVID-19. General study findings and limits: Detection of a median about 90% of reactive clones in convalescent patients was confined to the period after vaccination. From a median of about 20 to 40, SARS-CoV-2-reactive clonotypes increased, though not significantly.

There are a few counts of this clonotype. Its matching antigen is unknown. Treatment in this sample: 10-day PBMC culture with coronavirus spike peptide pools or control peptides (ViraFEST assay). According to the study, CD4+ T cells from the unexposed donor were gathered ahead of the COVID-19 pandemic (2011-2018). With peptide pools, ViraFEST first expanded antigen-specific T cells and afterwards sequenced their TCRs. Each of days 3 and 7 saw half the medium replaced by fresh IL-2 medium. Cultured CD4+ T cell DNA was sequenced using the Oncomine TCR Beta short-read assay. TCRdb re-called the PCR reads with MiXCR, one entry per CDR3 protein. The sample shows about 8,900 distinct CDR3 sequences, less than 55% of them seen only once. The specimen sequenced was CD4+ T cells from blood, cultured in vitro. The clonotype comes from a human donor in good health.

Here the CDR3 DNA reads TGCAGTGCTAGCGCCAGCAAACTCTACGAGCAGTACTTC. Translation: CSASASKLYEQYF. V is TRBV20-1 and J is TRBJ2-7, with unresolved D. CDR3 size: 13 residues. Between the trimmed V and J ends, which lost 3 bases and 3 bases, there was a span of 12 bases. Germline CDR1 reads DFQATT; CDR2 reads SNEGSKA (reference sequence).